The 9 T cell receptor beta chains below come from one sample, sequenced in a study of blood T cell repertoires in COVID-19. Repertoires were generated with immunoSEQ multiplex PCR, while TCRdb's copy carries only in-frame clones and drops some. Of just over 50,000 clones in the sample, roughly 87% were seen once. The specimen sequenced was peripheral blood. The receptors come from a human donor with active COVID-19. The donor label of this sample is uncertain.

The chain employs TRBV7-3 and TRBJ2-1, with TRBD1 as a possible D gene (8 bases). The CDR3 has 15 amino acids. Germline assignment: CDR1 SGHTA and CDR2 FQGTGA. Trimming removed 7 bases at V and 6 bases at J, with 19 bases between. Here the CDR3 reads CASTQGAGAINEQFF. Here the CDR3 DNA reads TGTGCCAGCACCCAGGGGGCGGGGGCCATCAATGAGCAGTTCTTC.

The CDR3 loop is CASSQETSSSYNEQFF. Written as DNA, the CDR3 is TGCGCCAGCAGCCAAGAAACCTCCAGCTCCTACAATGAGCAGTTCTTC. The V and J genes are TRBV4-3 and TRBJ2-1; D uncertain. V shed 0 bases and J shed 0 bases, with 9 bases lying between them. The CDR3 totals 16 residues. CDR1 is LGHNA and CDR2 is YSLEER in the germline V gene.

This chain joins TRBV5-6 and TRBJ1-2; 8 nucleotides match TRBD1. V lost 1 base to trimming and J lost 5 bases; unmatched junction nucleotides: 7. The CDR3 covers 15 residues. Germline CDR1 SGHDT, CDR2 YYEEEE. The CDR3 DNA follows: TGTGCCAGCAGCTTGCGAACAGGGGGAGCGTATGGCTACACCTTC. This encodes CASSLRTGGAYGYTF.

The chain is built from TRBV29-1 and TRBJ2-7; D is perhaps TRBD1 (5 bases). V was shortened by 6 bases and J by 0 bases, with 9 bases between the two germline ends. Germline values: CDR1 SQVTM, CDR2 ANQGSEA. This CDR3 contains 12 residues. The CDR3, as DNA: TGCAGCGTCCAAGGGGACTCCTACGAGCAGTACTTC. It yields the protein CSVQGDSYEQYF.

The J gene is TRBJ1-5, the V gene TRBV19; D is uncertain. CDR3 length equals 14 residues. The V end was cut by 4 bases, the J end by 6 bases, with 13 bases between. Germline CDR1 reads LNHDA; CDR2 reads SQIVND (reference sequence). CDR3 in DNA: TGTGCCAGTAGTACTGTGTGGCTCCTTCAGCCCCAGCATTTT. Translated: CASSTVWLLQPQHF.

The V gene is TRBV29-1, the J gene TRBJ1-2; D may be TRBD1 (6 bases). In germline, CDR1 is SQVTM, CDR2 ANQGSEA. The V gene lost 8 bases and the J gene lost 4 bases, with 11 bases spanning the gap. This CDR3 is built from 11 residues. The CDR3 sequence is CSIRGTYGYTF. The DNA of the CDR3 is TGCAGCATCAGGGGCACCTATGGCTACACCTTC.

The chain joins TRBV25-1 to TRBJ1-1, with TRBD1 matching 7 bases. The germline gives CDR1 MGHDK, CDR2 SYGVNS. This CDR3 is 16 amino acids long. The V segment lost 4 bases and the J segment 3 bases; nucleotides outside the gene matches: 11. This chain's CDR3 is CASSGTGVIGYTEAFF. The CDR3, as DNA: TGTGCCAGCAGTGGAACAGGGGTTATAGGGTACACTGAAGCTTTCTTT.

This clone occurred once. The chain combines TRBV10-3 with TRBJ2-1; TRBD2 aligns across 7 bases. The V gene's germline CDR1 is ENHRY and CDR2 SYGVKD. The CDR3 runs to 14 residues. Trimming cost V 8 bases and J 5 bases; bases outside gene matches: 9. The CDR3 sequence is CAIGNRDYDNEQFF. The CDR3 DNA is TGTGCCATCGGCAATAGGGACTACGACAATGAGCAGTTCTTC.

The genes are TRBV2 and TRBJ1-6, with 8 bases that match TRBD1. Trimming removed 5 bases from V and 8 bases from J; junction bases left unmatched: 14. CDR1 is SNHLY, CDR2 FYNNEI, per germline. The CDR3 runs 17 residues. The CDR3 DNA reads as TGTGCCAGCAGTCGGACAGGGTACATATCGGAGGATTCACCCCTCCACTTT. It codes for CASSRTGYISEDSPLHF.